The next 24 T cell receptor beta chains were all read from a single sample in a study of regulatory T cells in long-lasting Graves disease. Through Arm-PCR of CDR3 regions and iRepertoire HTBI primers, TCR beta libraries were built. TCRdb re-called the multiplex PCR reads through MiXCR, storing one row per CDR3 protein. The profile shows hundreds of thousands of distinct CDR3 sequences, roughly 16% of them singletons. Time point reported: newly diagnosed GD, antithyroid drugs for less than 3 months. Generation of the TCR library employed RNA extracted from PBMCs. This material consisted of peripheral blood mononuclear cells (PBMCs), taken at new diagnosis, from a patient treated with antithyroid drugs. The receptor source for this set is a female donor with Graves disease.

A word on this clonotype: It may be a read error: a sequence one base away is much more abundant. This chain connects TRBV7-2 to TRBJ1-3; D ambiguous. Germline V gene data show CDR1 as SGHTA and CDR2 as FQGNSA. The CDR3 contains 14 residues. V lost 1 base and J 2 bases, leaving 6 bases between the germline ends. The CDR3 loop is CASSLVWAGNTIYF. The DNA of the CDR3 is TGTGCCAGCAGCTTAGTCTGGGCTGGAAACACCATATATTTT.

This clonotype has at least ten counts. This chain uses TRBV27 with TRBJ1-1; 7 bases map to TRBD1. Per the germline V gene, CDR1 is MNHEY and CDR2 is SMNVEV (reference sequence). CDR3 length: 14 residues. Trimming cost V 3 bases and J 13 bases; bases outside gene matches: 14. This CDR3 reads CASSFYRQGSFYFF. CDR3 DNA: TGTGCCAGCAGTTTTTACAGACAGGGCAGCTTTTATTTCTTT.

J is TRBJ2-5 and V is TRBV20-1, with 7 bases that match TRBD2. V shed 0 bases, J shed 7 bases, and the junction held 8 bases outside the gene matches. Looked up from germline, CDR1 is DFQATT and CDR2 is SNEGSKA (reference sequence). This CDR3 spans 14 amino acids. Here the CDR3 reads CSARDSSGAGTQYF. The CDR3 DNA reads TGCAGTGCTAGAGATTCTAGCGGAGCGGGGACCCAGTACTTC.

As regards this clonotype: A far larger clone is off by one base, so a read error is likely. This sequence joins TRBV7-2 and TRBJ1-2, with D hard to call. Germline lookup yields CDR1 SGHTA and CDR2 FQGNSA. The CDR3 runs 14 residues. Trimming removed 6 bases at V and 0 bases at J, with 11 bases between. The CDR3 is CASSPHGANYGYTF. CDR3 nucleotide sequence: TGTGCCAGCAGTCCTCATGGGGCTAACTATGGCTACACCTTC.

This clonotype was counted at least ten times. The rearrangement links TRBV5-1 to TRBJ2-1, with 12 bases fitting TRBD1. Germline-derived CDR1 and CDR2 are SGHRS and YFSETQ. This CDR3 is built from 16 residues. J gave up 7 bases and V 2 bases, and 7 bases lay outside the gene matches. The CDR3 loop is CASSFNRDRGQNEQFF. The DNA for the CDR3 is TGCGCCAGCAGCTTTAACCGGGACAGGGGGCAGAATGAGCAGTTCTTC.

The chain recombines TRBV30 with TRBJ1-5; tentatively, D is TRBD1 (5 bases). CDR1 is GTSNPN, CDR2 SVGIG, per germline (reference sequence). The CDR3 consists of 13 residues. V gave up 1 base and J gave up 7 bases, with 11 bases separating them. The CDR3 DNA is TGTGCCTGGAGTGGAGGGGCCGGGCAGCCCCAGCATTTT. Translated: CAWSGGAGQPQHF. The whole variable domain, filled in from reference TRBV30 and TRBJ1-5, reads SQTIHQWPATLVQPVGSPLSLECTVEGTSNPNLYWYRQAAGRGLQLLFYSVGIGQISSEVPQNLSASRPQDRQFILSSKKLLLSDSGFYLCAWSGGAGQPQHFGDGTRLSIL.

The sample holds many counts of this clonotype. The chain joins TRBV28 to TRBJ1-1; D not resolved. V gave up 2 bases and J gave up 10 bases, with 14 bases separating them. The CDR3 runs to 13 residues. CDR1 is MDHEN and CDR2 is SYDVKM in the germline V gene. CDR3 in DNA: TGTGCCAGCAGTTTAGTAACTCCCTCGAGAGCTTTCTTT. Translating it yields CASSLVTPSRAFF.

This clonotype was seen many times. This rearrangement joins TRBV12-3 or TRBV12-4 to TRBJ1-6, with TRBD1 as a possible D gene (5 bases). With 2 bases removed from V and 10 bases from J, the gap between germline ends came to 15 bases. The CDR3 contains 15 residues. In DNA, the CDR3 is TGTGCCAGCAGTTTATCCGCCCCGGGGGAGTCACCCCTCCACTTT. It is translated as CASSLSAPGESPLHF.

This clonotype was observed many times. The chain is built from TRBV7-3 and TRBJ1-5, with D hard to call. Per the germline V gene, CDR1 is SGHTA and CDR2 is FQGTGA. The V and J ends lost 5 bases and 1 base respectively, with 12 bases between them. The CDR3 length is 15 residues. This CDR3 reads CASSPNGGSNQPQHF. The CDR3 DNA reads as TGTGCCAGCAGCCCAAATGGTGGGAGCAATCAGCCCCAGCATTTT.

This clonotype has ten or more counts. The chain uses TRBV12-3 or TRBV12-4 and TRBJ2-7, with 16 positions matching TRBD2. The J segment lost 0 bases and the V segment lost 2 bases, leaving 10 bases of the junction unmatched. The CDR3 covers 20 residues. The CDR3: CASSLPRPGLAGGNSYEQYF. The CDR3 bases are TGTGCCAGCAGTTTACCCCGTCCGGGACTAGCGGGAGGGAACTCCTACGAGCAGTACTTC.

This clonotype was counted ten times or more. The genes are TRBV5-1 and TRBJ2-3; a weak D match, TRBD2 (8 bases). The CDR3 is 17 amino acids. V lost 3 bases to trimming and J lost 3 bases, with 20 bases between them. The germline gives CDR1 SGHRS, CDR2 YFSETQ. CDR3 sequence (DNA): TGCGCCAGCAGCTCGGGAGGGTCGACAGGGTGGACAGATACGCAGTATTTT. It yields the protein CASSSGGSTGWTDTQYF. The whole variable domain, remainder taken from reference TRBV5-1 and TRBJ2-3, is KAGVTQTPRYLIKTRGQQVTLSCSPISGHRSVSWYQQTPGQGLQFLFEYFSETQRNKGNFPGRFSGRQFSNSRSEMNVSTLELGDSALYLCASSSGGSTGWTDTQYFGPGTRLTVL.

The chain recombines TRBV6-1 with TRBJ2-1; maybe TRBD1 (6 bases). Germline loops: CDR1 MNHNS, CDR2 SASEGT. V lost 8 bases and J lost 4, with 18 bases in between. The CDR3 is made up of 15 amino acids. This chain's CDR3 is CASQLKPQGYNEQFF. The CDR3 DNA sequence: TGTGCCAGCCAACTAAAACCCCAGGGGTACAATGAGCAGTTCTTC.

There are many counts of this clonotype. The chain has TRBV20-1 and TRBJ1-3; 9 bases are a match to TRBD1. Germline CDR1 is DFQATT and CDR2 is SNEGSKA (reference sequence). The V segment lost 3 bases and the J segment 4 bases; nucleotides outside the gene matches: 4. The CDR3 is 14 residues long. The CDR3 DNA sequence: TGCAGTGCTAGCCAACAGGGGGCAGGAAACACCATATATTTT. Encoded protein: CSASQQGAGNTIYF.

This clonotype has ten or more counts. This sequence joins TRBV15 and TRBJ2-1, with 12 positions matching TRBD2. The germline V gene encodes CDR1 LNHNV and CDR2 YYDKDF (reference sequence). With V trimmed by 0 bases and J by 8 bases, 5 bases remained unmatched. This CDR3 is built from 16 residues. The CDR3, as DNA: TGTGCCACCAGCAGAGATCTAGCGGGAGGGCCCCATGAGCAGTTCTTC. This sequence encodes CATSRDLAGGPHEQFF.

V is TRBV12-3 or TRBV12-4 and J is TRBJ1-4, with TRBD1 identical over 8 bases. The CDR3 spans 16 residues. V was pared by 4 bases and J by 7 bases, with 11 bases of the junction left unmatched. The DNA for the CDR3 is TGTGCCAGCAGTTCCAGGGGGCAGGCCGGGGGTGAAAAACTGTTTTTT. Amino acid sequence: CASSSRGQAGGEKLFF.

This chain uses TRBV12-3 or TRBV12-4 with TRBJ2-1; 9 nucleotides agree with TRBD2. The CDR3 runs 14 residues. The ends lost 7 bases at V and 3 bases at J; junction bases unmatched: 4. The CDR3 DNA is TGTGCCAGCACCATAGCGGGAGTCTACAATGAGCAGTTCTTC. Amino acids: CASTIAGVYNEQFF.

Ten or more counts support this clonotype. The chain carries TRBV28 and TRBJ2-1; 8 nucleotides match TRBD2. Germline assignment: CDR1 MDHEN and CDR2 SYDVKM. The V segment lost 11 bases and the J segment 4 bases; nucleotides outside the gene matches: 10. The CDR3 covers 14 residues. Here the CDR3 DNA reads TGTGCCGGAGGGCTAGCGGGCCGATACAATGAGCAGTTCTTC. Translating gives CAGGLAGRYNEQFF.

The rearrangement uses TRBV7-3 and TRBJ1-2; D is unresolved. V gave up 1 base and J gave up 2 bases, with 14 bases separating them. CDR3 length equals 16 residues. Germline CDR1 SGHTA, CDR2 FQGTGA. As DNA, the CDR3 is TGTGCCAGCAGCTTAAGGTGGAACAGCCCGAACTATGGCTACACCTTC. Translated: CASSLRWNSPNYGYTF.

Comment on this clonotype: It is likely a read error: a sequence one base away is far more abundant. The J gene is TRBJ2-3, the V gene TRBV7-2; 7 nucleotides line up with TRBD2. This CDR3 spans 14 amino acids. Germline lookup yields CDR1 SGHTA and CDR2 FQGNSA. J lost 4 bases, V lost 4 bases, and 5 bases had no gene match. CDR3: CASSSGLGPDTQYF. For the CDR3, the DNA is TGTGCCAGCAGCTCCGGACTAGGACCAGATACGCAGTATTTT.

The V call is TRBV4-3, the J call TRBJ2-7; D is possibly TRBD2 (5 bases). Trimming pared 0 bases from V and 4 bases from J, leaving 13 bases between. This CDR3 region has 15 residues. Germline CDR1 and CDR2: LGHNA and YSLEER. The DNA for the CDR3 is TGCGCCAGCAGCCAAGATCGAGGGAGCTCGTACGAGCAGTACTTC. As protein: CASSQDRGSSYEQYF.

Regarding this clonotype: The junction departs from the called germline gene at one end, perhaps through a read error. CDR3 residues: CAWSAGDRLLF. Written as DNA, the CDR3 is TGTGCCTGGAGTGCCGGGGACAGGCTCCTCTTT. The chain combines TRBV30 with TRBJ2-7, with TRBD1 matching over 8 bases. This CDR3 is 11 amino acids long. The germline gives CDR1 GTSNPN, CDR2 SVGIG (reference sequence).

This chain uses TRBV5-1 with TRBJ2-3; TRBD1 matches at 11 bases. The V gene end was trimmed by 4 bases and the J gene end by 4 bases; junction bases not matched to a gene: 14. Looked up from germline, CDR1 is SGHRS and CDR2 is YFSETQ. This CDR3 spans 18 amino acids. For the CDR3, the DNA is TGCGCCAGCAGCCCCGGACAGGGGGCCGACATAAGGGCAGATACGCAGTATTTT. This encodes CASSPGQGADIRADTQYF.

At least ten counts were recorded for this clonotype. V is TRBV28 and J is TRBJ2-1, with D unclear. V lost 7 bases to trimming and J lost 0 bases, with 10 bases between them. CDR1 and CDR2 (germline): MDHEN, SYDVKM. This CDR3 region has 14 residues. CDR3 residues: CASNEFDSYNEQFF. In nucleotides, the CDR3 is TGTGCCAGCAATGAGTTCGACTCCTACAATGAGCAGTTCTTC.

The table lists this clonotype with many counts. J is TRBJ2-6 and V is TRBV30, with no clear D. The V end lost 0 bases, the J end lost 4 bases, and 10 bases lay between the germline ends. CDR3 length: 15 residues. Germline CDR1 reads GTSNPN; CDR2 reads SVGIG (reference sequence). The DNA for the CDR3 is TGTGCCTGGAGTGTGGTGTTGGCGGGGGCCAACGTCCTGACTTTC. This translates into CAWSVVLAGANVLTF.